These 26 T cell receptor beta chains came from one sample sequenced in a study of control samples from healthy donors and cancer patients. The data were produced by immunoSEQ multiplex PCR, yet TCRdb's version contains in-frame clones alone and is incomplete. The top ten clones hold 1.1% to 1.5% of a sample with over 150,000 clones, roughly 92% of them seen once. The sequenced sample consisted of blood. These receptors all come from a young woman in good health.

The CDR3 region is CSVEDEAEPGAFF. In DNA form, the CDR3 reads TGCAGCGTTGAAGATGAGGCGGAACCTGGGGCTTTCTTT. V and J are TRBV29-1 and TRBJ1-1; no clear D. CDR1 and CDR2 from the germline V gene are SQVTM and ANQGSEA. CDR3 length equals 13 residues. Trimming stripped 0 bases from V and 11 bases from J, with 16 bases between.

The chain carries TRBV7-6 and TRBJ2-7; 9 bases match TRBD1. CDR3 size: 15 residues. From germline, CDR1 is SGHVS and CDR2 FNYEAQ. Unmatched junction bases numbered 8, after V lost 4 bases and J lost 4 bases. The CDR3 loop is CASSSDRGRDYEQYF. In DNA, the CDR3 is TGTGCCAGCAGCTCGGACAGGGGAAGGGATTACGAGCAGTACTTC.

The genes are TRBV18 and TRBJ2-5, with TRBD1 identical over 7 bases. Germline CDR1 KGHSH, CDR2 LQKENI. After removal of 4 bases from V and 3 bases from J, the junction contained 11 bases not matched to a gene. The CDR3 is 16 residues long. The CDR3 reads CASSRFLLTGKETQYF. CDR3 nucleotide sequence: TGTGCCAGCTCACGCTTCCTTTTGACAGGGAAAGAGACCCAGTACTTC.

This chain uses TRBV7-9 with TRBJ2-7; 13 bases are shared with TRBD2. Germline V CDR1 and CDR2: SEHNR, FQNEAQ (reference sequence). Germline trimming cut 4 bases from V and 6 bases from J; bases unmatched to any gene: 6. This CDR3 is built from 15 residues. CDR3 in amino acids: CASSSGLAGAGEQYF. The CDR3 DNA sequence: TGTGCCAGCAGCTCCGGACTAGCGGGAGCGGGCGAGCAGTACTTC.

This clone was seen just once. The chain is built from TRBV15 and TRBJ1-3, with 7 bases matching TRBD1. J was trimmed by 3 bases and V by 8 bases; bases with no gene match: 4. This CDR3 is 13 amino acids long. CDR1 LNHNV and CDR2 YYDKDF come from the germline V gene (reference sequence). This CDR3 reads CATWTGDGNTIYF. DNA for the CDR3: TGTGCCACCTGGACAGGAGATGGAAACACCATATATTTT.

The rearrangement uses TRBV19 and TRBJ1-2, with D uncertain. In germline, CDR1 is LNHDA, CDR2 SQIVND (reference sequence). The CDR3 loop spans 12 amino acids. V lost 7 bases and J 5 bases, leaving 11 bases between the germline ends. This CDR3 is CASTTGPYGYTF. The CDR3 DNA sequence: TGTGCCAGTACCACCGGGCCGTATGGCTACACCTTC.

The J gene is TRBJ2-1, the V gene TRBV6-1; a possible D gene is TRBD2 (6 bases). Germline assignment: CDR1 MNHNS and CDR2 SASEGT. The CDR3 is made up of 14 amino acids. Deletions cut 8 bases from V and 4 bases from J, with 15 bases between. The CDR3 region is CASCVADRYNEQFF. The CDR3 DNA follows: TGTGCCAGCTGTGTAGCGGATCGTTACAATGAGCAGTTCTTC.

V and J are TRBV7-2 and TRBJ2-6; 11 nucleotides align to TRBD2. J lost 0 bases, V lost 5 bases, and 6 bases had no gene match. The CDR3 consists of 18 residues. Per the germline V gene, CDR1 is SGHTA and CDR2 is FQGNSA. The CDR3 reads CASSHTSGRPSGANVLTF. CDR3 sequence (DNA): TGTGCCAGCAGCCACACTAGCGGGAGACCCTCTGGGGCCAACGTCCTGACTTTC.

The rearrangement joins TRBV28 to TRBJ2-3; D remains unclear. The CDR3 spans 16 residues. Germline V gene sequence: CDR1 MDHEN, CDR2 SYDVKM. Trimming shortened V by 3 bases and J by 1 base, and 14 bases separated the two germline ends. The CDR3 loop reads CASSFPLSTRTDTQYF. The CDR3 DNA reads TGTGCCAGCAGTTTCCCACTCAGCACCCGCACAGATACGCAGTATTTT.

This sequence joins TRBV18 and TRBJ1-3, with D hard to call. Germline loops: CDR1 KGHSH, CDR2 LQKENI. This CDR3 region has 15 residues. V was pared by 6 bases and J by 1 base, with 13 bases between. The CDR3 spells CASSRSVQSGNTIYF. The CDR3 region has the DNA TGTGCCAGCTCCCGGTCCGTACAATCTGGAAACACCATATATTTT.

In this sample, this clone turned up once. The chain joins TRBV6-1 to TRBJ2-7, with a tentative D call TRBD2 (5 bases). CDR3 length: 15 residues. CDR1 is MNHNS and CDR2 is SASEGT in the germline V gene. V lost 7 bases to trimming and J lost 0 bases, with 16 bases between them. This CDR3 reads CASIQTRSSSYEQYF. The DNA for the CDR3 is TGTGCCAGCATCCAAACTAGGTCGAGCTCCTACGAGCAGTACTTC.

The V and J genes are TRBV4-3 and TRBJ2-7, with D perhaps assigned TRBD1 or TRBD2 (8 bases each). The CDR3 covers 16 residues. V was shortened by 4 bases and J by 4 bases, with 20 bases between the two germline ends. Germline V CDR1 and CDR2: LGHNA, YSLEER. CDR3 amino acids: CASSRVAGQVSYEQYF. The CDR3 DNA sequence: TGCGCCAGCAGCCGGGTAGCGGGACAGGTCTCTTACGAGCAGTACTTC.

The CDR3 spells CASSPIGQGSNQPQHF. As DNA, the CDR3 is TGTGCCAGCTCTCCCATAGGGCAGGGCAGCAATCAGCCCCAGCATTTT. The rearrangement links TRBV18 to TRBJ1-5; a possible D gene is TRBD1 (5 bases). CDR1 is KGHSH, CDR2 LQKENI, per germline. V lost 6 bases and J 1 base, leaving 16 bases between the germline ends. This CDR3 contains 16 residues.

This chain joins TRBV19 and TRBJ1-4; possibly TRBD1 for D (5 bases). The CDR3 totals 14 residues. Trimming pared 7 bases from V and 8 bases from J, leaving 17 bases between. From germline, CDR1 is LNHDA and CDR2 SQIVND (reference sequence). The DNA for the CDR3 is TGTGCCAGTAATCCTGGGGCTCTGGGGGAAAAACTGTTTTTT. It encodes CASNPGALGEKLFF.

The chain carries TRBV10-3 and TRBJ2-1; no reliable D call. Germline loops: CDR1 ENHRY, CDR2 SYGVKD. V lost 4 bases to trimming and J lost 12 bases, with 16 bases between them. This CDR3 has 13 amino acids. The CDR3 spells CAISASLGEAQFF. CDR3 nucleotide sequence: TGTGCCATCAGTGCCTCCTTAGGTGAGGCGCAGTTCTTC.

In its sample, this clone was seen once. The rearrangement links TRBV4-1 to TRBJ2-7, with 11 nucleotides matching TRBD1. Germline CDR1 reads MGHRA; CDR2 reads YSYEKL. The CDR3 has 14 residues. V shed 4 bases, J shed 6 bases, and the junction held 5 bases outside the gene matches. CDR3 residues: CASSPRTGGFEQYF. The CDR3 nucleotides are TGCGCCAGCAGCCCTCGGACAGGGGGCTTCGAGCAGTACTTC.

The chain has TRBV6-5 and TRBJ1-2; maybe TRBD1 (5 bases). CDR3 size: 13 residues. V lost 7 bases and J 8 bases, leaving 17 bases between the germline ends. Germline values: CDR1 MNHEY, CDR2 SVGAGI. CDR3 DNA sequence: TGTGCCAGCACTTTTGGGGCAGATACGGGCTACACCTTC. It codes for CASTFGADTGYTF.

The chain joins TRBV18 to TRBJ1-2; perhaps TRBD1 as D (5 bases). This CDR3 is 15 amino acids long. Trimming cost V 0 bases and J 6 bases, with 14 bases left between them. CDR1 and CDR2 (germline): KGHSH, LQKENI. In DNA, the CDR3 is TGTGCCAGCTCACCACCGGAGGTATCCAGGGATGGCTACACCTTC. The encoded protein is CASSPPEVSRDGYTF.

V is TRBV6-2 or TRBV6-3 and J is TRBJ2-5; perhaps TRBD2 as D (6 bases). The CDR3 runs 18 residues. Trimming left V 5 bases short and J 1 base short, with 23 bases between. From germline, CDR1 is MNHEY and CDR2 SVGEGT. The DNA of the CDR3 is TGTGCCAGCAGTAGTACACAGGAGCCTCTAGCGTCCCAAGAGACCCAGTACTTC. This encodes CASSSTQEPLASQETQYF.

The V gene is TRBV10-3, the J gene TRBJ1-6; 10 bases map to TRBD1. CDR1 and CDR2 (germline): ENHRY, SYGVKD. V dropped 2 bases and J dropped 9; count of bases not matched to a gene: 7. The CDR3 loop spans 16 amino acids. The DNA of the CDR3 is TGTGCCATCAGTGAGAGGGGGACAGGGGTCGGTTCACCCCTCCACTTT. It codes for CAISERGTGVGSPLHF.

This chain links TRBV19 with TRBJ2-1; the D gene could be TRBD1 or TRBD2 (6 bases each). The CDR3 has 12 amino acids. V lost 9 bases, J lost 10 bases, and 16 bases lay in between. Germline CDR1 reads LNHDA; CDR2 reads SQIVND (reference sequence). This chain's CDR3 is CASRGLGGEQFF. The CDR3 coding sequence is TGTGCCAGCCGGGGGCTTGGGGGGGAGCAGTTCTTC.

The chain combines TRBV6-5 with TRBJ1-4, with TRBD1 matching 8 bases. The CDR3 runs 14 residues. Germline V gene sequence: CDR1 MNHEY, CDR2 SVGAGI. J gave up 7 bases and V 6 bases, and 7 bases lay outside the gene matches. CDR3 in amino acids: CASRRTGRGEKLFF. CDR3 sequence (DNA): TGTGCCAGCAGAAGGACAGGGAGGGGTGAAAAACTGTTTTTT.

V gene TRBV3-1 (or the pseudogene TRBV3-2) combines with J gene TRBJ1-1, with TRBD1 matching over 10 bases. CDR3 size: 18 residues. With V trimmed by 0 bases and J by 5 bases, 12 bases remained unmatched. Germline CDR1 is LGHDT and CDR2 is YNNKEL (reference sequence). The CDR3 DNA reads as TGTGCCAGCAGCCAAGAGGGGACAGGGGCCGCTAGGAATACTGAAGCTTTCTTT. This codes for CASSQEGTGAARNTEAFF.

The chain is built from TRBV27 and TRBJ2-3; 9 bases align to TRBD2. Germline CDR1 reads MNHEY; CDR2 reads SMNVEV (reference sequence). This CDR3 contains 14 residues. The J segment lost 8 bases and the V segment lost 5 bases, leaving 8 bases of the junction unmatched. The CDR3 DNA follows: TGTGCCAGCAGTAGCCAGCGGGGGGCCCTTACGCAGTATTTT. Its translation: CASSSQRGALTQYF.

This chain joins TRBV12-3 or TRBV12-4 and TRBJ1-1; the D is unclear. The CDR3 sequence is 13 residues long. Trimming shortened V by 4 bases and J by 1 base, and 7 bases separated the two germline ends. The CDR3 spells CASSSRKNTEAFF. The CDR3 DNA follows: TGTGCCAGCAGTTCCCGAAAGAACACTGAAGCTTTCTTT.

The V gene is TRBV4-2, the J gene TRBJ1-6; 9 bases are a match to TRBD1. CDR1 and CDR2 from the germline V gene are LGHNA and YNFKEQ. The CDR3 covers 20 residues. V lost 0 bases and J lost 0; bases outside the gene matches: 9. The CDR3 spells CASSQERPGQGSSYNSPLHF. The DNA for the CDR3 is TGTGCCAGCAGCCAAGAACGACCGGGACAGGGTAGCTCCTATAATTCACCCCTCCACTTT.